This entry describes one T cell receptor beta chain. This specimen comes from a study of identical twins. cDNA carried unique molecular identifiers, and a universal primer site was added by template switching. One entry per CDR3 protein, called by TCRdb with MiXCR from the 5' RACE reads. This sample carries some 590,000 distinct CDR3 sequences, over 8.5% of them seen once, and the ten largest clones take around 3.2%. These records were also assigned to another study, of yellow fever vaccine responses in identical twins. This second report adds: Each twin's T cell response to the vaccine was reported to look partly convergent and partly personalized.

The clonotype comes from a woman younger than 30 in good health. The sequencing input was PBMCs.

DNA of the CDR3: TGTGCCAGCACCCCCTGGGACAGGGCCAACGTCCTGACTTTC. Translation gives CASTPWDRANVLTF. The chain uses TRBV12-3 or TRBV12-4 and TRBJ2-6; possible D gene TRBD1, 6 bases. This CDR3 comprises 14 residues. V dropped 7 bases and J dropped 5 bases, with 12 bases sitting between them.